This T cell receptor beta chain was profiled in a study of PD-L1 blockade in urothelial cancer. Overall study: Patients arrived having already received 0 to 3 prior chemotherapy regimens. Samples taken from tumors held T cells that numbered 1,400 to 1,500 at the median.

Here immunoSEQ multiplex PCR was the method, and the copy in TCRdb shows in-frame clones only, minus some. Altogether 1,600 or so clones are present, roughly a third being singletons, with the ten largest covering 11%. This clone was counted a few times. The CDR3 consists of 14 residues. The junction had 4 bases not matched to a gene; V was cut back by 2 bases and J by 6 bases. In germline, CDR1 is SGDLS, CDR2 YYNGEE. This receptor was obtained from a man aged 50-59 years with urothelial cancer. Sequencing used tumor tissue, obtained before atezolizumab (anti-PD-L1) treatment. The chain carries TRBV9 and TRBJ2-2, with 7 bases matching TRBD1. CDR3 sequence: CASSVIQGSGELFF. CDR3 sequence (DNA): TGTGCCAGCAGCGTTATACAGGGGTCCGGGGAGCTGTTTTTT.